These T cell receptor beta chains were read from a single sample in a study of blood T cell repertoires in COVID-19. Method: immunoSEQ multiplex PCR; TCRdb's copy keeps in-frame clones and lacks some. Altogether about 210,000 clones are present, roughly four fifths being singletons, with the ten largest covering more than 10%. The sequencing input was peripheral blood. The receptors come from a woman aged 40 to 49 with acute or convalescent COVID-19. The CDR3 runs from the conserved cysteine through the conserved F or W.

v_call	j_call	cdr3_aa
TRBV6-5	TRBJ2-2	CASSYGGAGELFF
TRBV12-3/TRBV12-4	TRBJ1-4	CASSWGQVEKLFF
TRBV4-3	TRBJ2-7	CASSQEGRGSYEQYF
TRBV30	TRBJ1-1	CAWSDEGEAFF
TRBV2	TRBJ2-3	CASSGSWRGSTDTQYF
TRBV7-9	TRBJ2-5	CASQVAGQDQETQYF
TRBV24-1	TRBJ2-2	CATSDFVGGELFF
TRBV27	TRBJ2-1	CASSLSLEAYNEQFF
TRBV2	TRBJ2-3	CASRGGGPQYF
TRBV2	TRBJ2-7	CASSERTELPYEQYF
TRBV4-1	TRBJ2-7	CASSQGQGLSYEQYF
TRBV7-8	TRBJ1-2	CASSEGANYGYTF
TRBV5-5	TRBJ2-7	CASSRTGTGGGEQYF
TRBV29-1	TRBJ2-3	CSYLRSSTDTQYF
TRBV3-1/TRBV3-2	TRBJ1-2	CASSQVGGPGGGYTF
TRBV13	TRBJ1-2	CASSLDRPLAPGYTF
TRBV6-6	TRBJ2-1	CASSPTQNNEQFF
TRBV11-2	TRBJ1-1	CASSWTGAVTEAFF
TRBV5-6	TRBJ2-1	CASSLGTGKQFF
TRBV18	TRBJ1-1	CASSSTPGSTMNTEAFF